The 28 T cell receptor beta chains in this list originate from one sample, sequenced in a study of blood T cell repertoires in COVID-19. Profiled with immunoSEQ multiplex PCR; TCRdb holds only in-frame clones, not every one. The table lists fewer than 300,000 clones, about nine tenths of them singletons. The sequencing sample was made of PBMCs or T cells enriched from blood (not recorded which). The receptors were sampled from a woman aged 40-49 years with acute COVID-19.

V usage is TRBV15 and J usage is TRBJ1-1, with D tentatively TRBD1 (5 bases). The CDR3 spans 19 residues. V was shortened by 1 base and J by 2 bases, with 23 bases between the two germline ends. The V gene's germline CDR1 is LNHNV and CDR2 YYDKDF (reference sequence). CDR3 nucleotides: TGTGCCACCAGCAGAGGAAGGCTATCGGCGTTACAGGCTAACACTGAAGCTTTCTTT. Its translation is CATSRGRLSALQANTEAFF.

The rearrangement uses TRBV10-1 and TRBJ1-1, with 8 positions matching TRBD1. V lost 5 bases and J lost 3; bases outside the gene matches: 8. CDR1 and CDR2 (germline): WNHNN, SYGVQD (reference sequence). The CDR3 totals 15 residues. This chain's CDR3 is CASSQRLTGDTEAFF. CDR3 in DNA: TGCGCCAGCAGTCAAAGATTGACAGGGGACACTGAAGCTTTCTTT.

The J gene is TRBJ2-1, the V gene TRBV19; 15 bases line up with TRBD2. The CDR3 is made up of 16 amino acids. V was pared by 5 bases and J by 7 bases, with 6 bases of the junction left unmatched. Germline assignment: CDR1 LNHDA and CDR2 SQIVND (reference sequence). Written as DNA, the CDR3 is TGTGCCAGTAGTCCCCAGGGGACTAGCGGGGGGAATGAGCAGTTCTTC. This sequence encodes CASSPQGTSGGNEQFF. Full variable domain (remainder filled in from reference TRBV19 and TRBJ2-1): DGGITQSPKYLFRKEGQNVTLSCEQNLNHDAMYWYRQDPGQGLRLIYYSQIVNDFQKGDIAEGYSVSREKKESFPLTVTSAQKNPTAFYLCASSPQGTSGGNEQFFGPGTRLTVL.

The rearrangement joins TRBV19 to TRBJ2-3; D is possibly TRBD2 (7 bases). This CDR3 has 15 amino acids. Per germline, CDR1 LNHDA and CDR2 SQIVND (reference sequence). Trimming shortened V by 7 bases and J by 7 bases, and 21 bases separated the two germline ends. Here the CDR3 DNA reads TGTGCCAGTACCCGGGGGGCGGGAGAGGTAAATACGCAGTATTTT. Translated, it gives CASTRGAGEVNTQYF.

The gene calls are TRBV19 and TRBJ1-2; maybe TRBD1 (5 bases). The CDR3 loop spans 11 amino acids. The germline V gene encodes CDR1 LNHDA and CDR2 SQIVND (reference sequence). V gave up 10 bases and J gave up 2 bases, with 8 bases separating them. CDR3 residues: CATGQNYGYTF. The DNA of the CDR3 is TGTGCCACTGGACAAAACTATGGCTACACCTTC. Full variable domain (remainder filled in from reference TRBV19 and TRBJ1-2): DGGITQSPKYLFRKEGQNVTLSCEQNLNHDAMYWYRQDPGQGLRLIYYSQIVNDFQKGDIAEGYSVSREKKESFPLTVTSAQKNPTAFYLCATGQNYGYTFGSGTRLTVV.

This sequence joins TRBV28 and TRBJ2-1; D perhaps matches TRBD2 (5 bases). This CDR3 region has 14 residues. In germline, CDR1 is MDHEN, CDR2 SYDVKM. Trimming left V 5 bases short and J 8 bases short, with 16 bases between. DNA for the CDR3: TGTGCCAGCAGTGTTTCCGGGAATTGGGATGAGCAGTTCTTC. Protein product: CASSVSGNWDEQFF.

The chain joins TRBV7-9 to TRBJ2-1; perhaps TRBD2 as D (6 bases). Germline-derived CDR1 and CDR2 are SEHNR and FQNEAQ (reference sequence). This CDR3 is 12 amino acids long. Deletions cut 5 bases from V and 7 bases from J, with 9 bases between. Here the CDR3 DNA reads TGTGCCAGCAGCCGGAGCGGGAATGAGCAGTTCTTC. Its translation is CASSRSGNEQFF.

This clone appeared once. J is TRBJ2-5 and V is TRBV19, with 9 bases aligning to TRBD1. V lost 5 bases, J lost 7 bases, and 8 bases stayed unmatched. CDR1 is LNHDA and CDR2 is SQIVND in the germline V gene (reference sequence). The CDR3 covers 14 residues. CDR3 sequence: CASSPGQGARTQYF. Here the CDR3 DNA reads TGTGCCAGTAGTCCGGGACAGGGTGCTAGGACCCAGTACTTC.

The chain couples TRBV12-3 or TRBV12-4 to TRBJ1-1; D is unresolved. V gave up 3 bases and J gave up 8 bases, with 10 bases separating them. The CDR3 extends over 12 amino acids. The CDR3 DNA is TGTGCCAGCAGTTTTTTATCAGGAGAAGCTTTCTTT. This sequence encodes CASSFLSGEAFF.

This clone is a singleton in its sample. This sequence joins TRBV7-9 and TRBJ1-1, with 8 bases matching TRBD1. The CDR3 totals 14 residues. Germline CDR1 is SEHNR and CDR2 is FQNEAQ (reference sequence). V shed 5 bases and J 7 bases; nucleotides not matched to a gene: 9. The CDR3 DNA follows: TGTGCCAGCAGCCTACCTGACAGGGGTGTTGAAGCTTTCTTT. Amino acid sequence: CASSLPDRGVEAFF.

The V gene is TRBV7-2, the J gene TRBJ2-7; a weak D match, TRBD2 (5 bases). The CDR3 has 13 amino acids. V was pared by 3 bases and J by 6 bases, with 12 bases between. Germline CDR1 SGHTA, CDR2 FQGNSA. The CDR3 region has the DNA TGTGCCAGCAGCTTCTCGGGGTATGGCGAGCAGTACGTC. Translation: CASSFSGYGEQYV.

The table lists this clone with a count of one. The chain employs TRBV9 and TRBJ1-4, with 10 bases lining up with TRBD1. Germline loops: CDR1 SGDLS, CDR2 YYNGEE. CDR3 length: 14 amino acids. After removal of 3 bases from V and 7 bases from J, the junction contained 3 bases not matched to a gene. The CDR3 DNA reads TGTGCCAGCAGCGCGGGACAGGGGTCTGAAAAACTGTTTTTT. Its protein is CASSAGQGSEKLFF.

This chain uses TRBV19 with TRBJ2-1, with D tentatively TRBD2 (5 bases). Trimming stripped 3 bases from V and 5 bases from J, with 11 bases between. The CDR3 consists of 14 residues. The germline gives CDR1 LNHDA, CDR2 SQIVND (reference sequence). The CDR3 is CASSIAGVHNEQFF. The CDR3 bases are TGTGCCAGTAGTATTGCGGGTGTCCACAATGAGCAGTTCTTC.

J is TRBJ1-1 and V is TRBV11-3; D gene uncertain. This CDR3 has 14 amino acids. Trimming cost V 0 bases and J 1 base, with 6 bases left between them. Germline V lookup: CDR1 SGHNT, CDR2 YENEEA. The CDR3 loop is CASSLDEGNTEAFF. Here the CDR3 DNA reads TGTGCCAGCAGCTTAGATGAGGGGAACACTGAAGCTTTCTTT.

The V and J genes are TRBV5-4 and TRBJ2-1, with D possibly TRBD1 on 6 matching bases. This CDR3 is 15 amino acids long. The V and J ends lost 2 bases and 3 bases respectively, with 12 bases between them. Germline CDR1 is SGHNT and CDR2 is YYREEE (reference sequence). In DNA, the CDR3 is TGTGCCAGCAGCTTCGGCAGGGGCATCTACAATGAGCAGTTCTTC. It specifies CASSFGRGIYNEQFF. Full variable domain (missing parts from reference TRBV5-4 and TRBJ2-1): ETGVTQSPTHLIKTRGQQVTLRCSSQSGHNTVSWYQQALGQGPQFIFQYYREEENGRGNFPPRFSGLQFPNYSSELNVNALELDDSALYLCASSFGRGIYNEQFFGPGTRLTVL.

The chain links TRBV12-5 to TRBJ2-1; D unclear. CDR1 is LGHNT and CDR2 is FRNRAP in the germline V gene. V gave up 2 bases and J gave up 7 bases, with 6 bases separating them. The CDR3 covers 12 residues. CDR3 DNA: TGTGCTAGTGGTTTGTTAGTAAATGAGCAGTTCTTC. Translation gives CASGLLVNEQFF.

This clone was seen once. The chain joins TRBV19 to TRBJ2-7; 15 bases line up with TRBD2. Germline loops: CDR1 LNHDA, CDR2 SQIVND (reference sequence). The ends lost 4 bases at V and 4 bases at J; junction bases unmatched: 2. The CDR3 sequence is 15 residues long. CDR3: CASSRGLAGGYEQYF. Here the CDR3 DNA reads TGTGCCAGTAGTAGGGGACTAGCGGGAGGATACGAGCAGTACTTC.

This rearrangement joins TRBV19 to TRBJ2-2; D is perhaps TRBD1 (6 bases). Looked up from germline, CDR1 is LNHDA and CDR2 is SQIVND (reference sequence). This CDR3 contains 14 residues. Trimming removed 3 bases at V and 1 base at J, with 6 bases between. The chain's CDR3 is CASSMTGNTGELFF. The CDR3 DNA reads TGTGCCAGTAGTATGACAGGGAACACCGGGGAGCTGTTTTTT.

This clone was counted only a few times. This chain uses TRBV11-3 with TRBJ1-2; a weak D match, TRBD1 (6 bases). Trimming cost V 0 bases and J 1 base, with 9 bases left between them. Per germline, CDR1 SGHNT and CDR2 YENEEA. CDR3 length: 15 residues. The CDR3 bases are TGTGCCAGCAGCTTAGACGGACAGATTAACTATGGCTACACCTTC. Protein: CASSLDGQINYGYTF.

The CDR3 loop is CASSLAPTSGSANEQFF. The CDR3, as DNA: TGTGCCAGCAGCTTAGCCCCAACTAGCGGGAGTGCAAATGAGCAGTTCTTC. The chain is built from TRBV7-3 and TRBJ2-1; 11 positions match TRBD2. The CDR3 consists of 17 residues. J was trimmed by 7 bases and V by 2 bases; bases with no gene match: 10. The germline gives CDR1 SGHTA, CDR2 FQGTGA.

The CDR3 nucleotides are TGTGCCAGCAGCGTAGATCCTTCCCCCAATCAGCCCCAGCATTTT. It specifies CASSVDPSPNQPQHF. V usage is TRBV9 and J usage is TRBJ1-5; D not resolved. V shed 0 bases and J shed 3 bases, with 10 bases lying between them. Looked up from germline, CDR1 is SGDLS and CDR2 is YYNGEE. This CDR3 spans 15 amino acids.

The CDR3 reads CASSIAGFEETQYF. DNA of the CDR3: TGTGCCAGTAGTATAGCGGGGTTTGAGGAGACCCAGTACTTC. The chain couples TRBV19 to TRBJ2-5; D perhaps matches TRBD2 (5 bases). Germline assignment: CDR1 LNHDA and CDR2 SQIVND (reference sequence). CDR3 length: 14 residues. The germline V and J ends were trimmed by 1 base and 5 bases, with 11 bases remaining between them.

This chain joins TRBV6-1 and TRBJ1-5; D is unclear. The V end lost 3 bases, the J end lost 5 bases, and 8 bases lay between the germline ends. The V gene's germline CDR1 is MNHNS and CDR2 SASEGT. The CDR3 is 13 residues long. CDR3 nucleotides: TGTGCCAGCAGTGACAGTTTCTATCAGCCCCAGCATTTT. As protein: CASSDSFYQPQHF.

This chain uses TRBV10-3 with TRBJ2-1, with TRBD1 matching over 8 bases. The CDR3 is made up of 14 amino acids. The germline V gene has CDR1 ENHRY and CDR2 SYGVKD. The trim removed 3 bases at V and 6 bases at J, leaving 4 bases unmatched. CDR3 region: CAISDPTGGNEQFF. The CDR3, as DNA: TGTGCCATCAGTGATCCCACAGGGGGCAATGAGCAGTTCTTC.

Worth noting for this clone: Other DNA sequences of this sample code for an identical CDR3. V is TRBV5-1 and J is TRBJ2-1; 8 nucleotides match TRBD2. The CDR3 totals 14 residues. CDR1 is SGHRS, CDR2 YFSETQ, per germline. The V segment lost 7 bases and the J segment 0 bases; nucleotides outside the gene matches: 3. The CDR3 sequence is CASRSGSSYNEQFF. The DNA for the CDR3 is TGCGCCAGCCGCAGCGGGAGCTCCTACAATGAGCAGTTCTTC. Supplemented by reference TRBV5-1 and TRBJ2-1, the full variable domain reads KAGVTQTPRYLIKTRGQQVTLSCSPISGHRSVSWYQQTPGQGLQFLFEYFSETQRNKGNFPGRFSGRQFSNSRSEMNVSTLELGDSALYLCASRSGSSYNEQFFGPGTRLTVL.

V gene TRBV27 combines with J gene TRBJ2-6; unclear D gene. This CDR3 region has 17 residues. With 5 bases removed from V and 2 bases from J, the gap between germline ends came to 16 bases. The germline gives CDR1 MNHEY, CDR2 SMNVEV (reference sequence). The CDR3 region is CASSPIHDNTGANVLTF. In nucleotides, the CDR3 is TGTGCCAGCAGTCCGATCCACGACAACACTGGGGCCAACGTCCTGACTTTC.

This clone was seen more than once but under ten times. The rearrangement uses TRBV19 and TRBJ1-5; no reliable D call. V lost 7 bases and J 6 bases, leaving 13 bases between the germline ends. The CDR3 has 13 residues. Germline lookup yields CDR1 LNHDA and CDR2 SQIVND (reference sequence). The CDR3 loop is CASNDNEGQPQHF. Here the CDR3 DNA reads TGTGCCAGTAACGACAATGAGGGTCAGCCCCAGCATTTT. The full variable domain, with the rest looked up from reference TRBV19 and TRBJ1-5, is DGGITQSPKYLFRKEGQNVTLSCEQNLNHDAMYWYRQDPGQGLRLIYYSQIVNDFQKGDIAEGYSVSREKKESFPLTVTSAQKNPTAFYLCASNDNEGQPQHFGDGTRLSIL.

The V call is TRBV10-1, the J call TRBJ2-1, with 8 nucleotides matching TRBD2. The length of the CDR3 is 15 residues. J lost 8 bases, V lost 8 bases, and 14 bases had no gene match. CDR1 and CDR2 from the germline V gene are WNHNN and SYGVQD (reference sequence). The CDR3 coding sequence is TGCGCCAGCTCCCGGGGTAGCGGGATAAAGTATGAGCAGTTCTTC. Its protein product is CASSRGSGIKYEQFF.